These 24 T cell receptor beta chains share one sample of origin, sequenced in a study of T cell repertoires in cytomegalovirus infection. TCRdb recomputed calls from the reads with MiXCR, one row per CDR3 protein. This sample yields 650,000 to 850,000 distinct CDR3 sequences, of which 29% are seen a single time; about an eighth belongs to the top ten. The antigens for these receptors are not known. The sample was cultured CD8+ T cells from PBMCs, taken from culture after CMV antigen stimulation. These receptors were obtained from a human donor in good health (CMV status not recorded). Some clones in this sample may be carry-over from other donors' samples.

This clonotype was seen a few times. The rearrangement uses TRBV20-1 and TRBJ2-7; tentative D call: TRBD1 (6 bases). CDR1 DFQATT and CDR2 SNEGSKA come from the germline V gene (reference sequence). Trimming shortened V by 6 bases and J by 7 bases, and 25 bases separated the two germline ends. This CDR3 is built from 15 residues. CDR3 DNA: TGCAGTGCAAGTACAGGGTCCCGTCCGATCGGGGAGCAGTACTTC. It encodes CSASTGSRPIGEQYF.

Only a few counts were recorded for this clonotype. This rearrangement joins TRBV7-6 to TRBJ2-1, with D possibly matching TRBD1 (6 bases). V was cut by 1 base and J by 9 bases, with 19 bases left in between. This CDR3 has 16 amino acids. CDR1 and CDR2 from the germline V gene are SGHVS and FNYEAQ. CDR3 loop: CASSLDEDSAQGEQFF. DNA of the CDR3: TGTGCCAGCAGCTTAGACGAGGACAGTGCCCAGGGTGAGCAGTTCTTC.

This clonotype was counted ten times or more. The V gene is TRBV7-2, the J gene TRBJ2-1; 14 bases are shared with TRBD2. Per the germline V gene, CDR1 is SGHTA and CDR2 is FQGNSA. This CDR3 comprises 18 residues. With 1 base clipped from V and 2 bases from J, the junction kept 4 bases outside the gene matches. The CDR3 sequence: CASSLGLAGGRPYNEQFF. CDR3 in DNA: TGTGCCAGCAGCTTAGGACTAGCGGGGGGGCGGCCCTACAATGAGCAGTTCTTC.

The genes are TRBV6-2 or TRBV6-3 and TRBJ1-5; no firm D call. Germline V gene data show CDR1 as MNHEY and CDR2 as SVGEGT. The V gene lost 0 bases and the J gene lost 3 bases, with 9 bases spanning the gap. CDR3 length: 15 amino acids. As DNA, the CDR3 is TGTGCCAGCAGTTACTCTTCCGGACTCAATCAGCCCCAGCATTTT. Its translation: CASSYSSGLNQPQHF.

This clonotype was detected a few times. A much bigger clone sits one base away, suggesting this may be a read error. For the CDR3, the DNA is TGTGCCAGCAGCTCCTCCACGGGACTAGCGGGGAGTGAGACCCAGTACTTC. Residues: CASSSSTGLAGSETQYF. This rearrangement joins TRBV7-2 to TRBJ2-5; TRBD2 agrees at 13 bases. The V and J ends lost 4 bases and 5 bases, in that order; junction bases with no gene match: 10. The CDR3 contains 17 residues. The germline V gene has CDR1 SGHTA and CDR2 FQGNSA.

This clonotype was seen many times. The V and J genes are TRBV7-6 and TRBJ1-5, with a tentative D call TRBD1 (5 bases). The CDR3 totals 15 residues. Germline lookup yields CDR1 SGHVS and CDR2 FNYEAQ. V lost 1 base and J 2 bases, leaving 9 bases between the germline ends. The CDR3 DNA follows: TGTGCCAGCAGCTTAGGAGGGGAGGGCAATCAGCCCCAGCATTTT. Amino acids: CASSLGGEGNQPQHF.

This clonotype has more than one count but fewer than ten. The chain uses TRBV6-2 or TRBV6-3 and TRBJ2-7; 10 bases match TRBD2. CDR3 length: 13 amino acids. Germline CDR1 reads MNHEY; CDR2 reads SVGEGT. V gave up 2 bases and J gave up 5 bases; unmatched junction bases: 0. CDR3 amino acids: CASSYLAGDEQYV. In DNA, the CDR3 is TGTGCCAGCAGTTACCTAGCGGGGGACGAGCAGTACGTC.

The chain employs TRBV6-6 and TRBJ2-1, with TRBD2 matching 7 bases. The junction had 14 bases not matched to a gene; V was cut back by 6 bases and J by 3 bases. CDR1 and CDR2 (germline): MNHNY, SVGAGI (reference sequence). This CDR3 spans 17 amino acids. DNA for the CDR3: TGTGCCAGCAGATCCCGGGAGGCAGTCAACGTCTACAATGAGCAGTTCTTC. Translation gives CASRSREAVNVYNEQFF.

V and J are TRBV3-1 and TRBJ1-1; 7 bases agree with TRBD1. Trimming took 0 bases from V and 5 from J; bases not matched to a gene: 3. The CDR3 runs 14 residues. The germline CDR1 and CDR2 sequences are LGHDT and YNNKEL (reference sequence). The CDR3 DNA is TGTGCCAGCAGCCAAGAGGGACAGACGACTGAAGCTTTCTTT. It codes for CASSQEGQTTEAFF.

The chain carries TRBV7-6 and TRBJ2-1, with 8 bases that match TRBD1. Per germline, CDR1 SGHVS and CDR2 FNYEAQ. J was trimmed by 9 bases and V by 5 bases; bases with no gene match: 6. This CDR3 spans 13 amino acids. CDR3: CASSPGQGIEQFF. The CDR3 DNA is TGTGCCAGCAGCCCCGGACAGGGAATTGAGCAGTTCTTC.

The CDR3 nucleotides are TGTGCCAGCAGCTTACGTACTAGCGGGGTGCTAGGCAATGAGCAGTTCTTC. Its protein is CASSLRTSGVLGNEQFF. This rearrangement joins TRBV7-8 to TRBJ2-1; 10 nucleotides line up with TRBD2. The CDR3 spans 17 residues. Per germline, CDR1 SGHVS and CDR2 FQNEAQ. Trimming removed 2 bases from V and 6 bases from J; junction bases left unmatched: 10.

This chain uses TRBV6-2 or TRBV6-3 with TRBJ2-1, with D maybe TRBD1 (6 bases). CDR1 MNHEY and CDR2 SVGEGT come from the germline V gene. CDR3 length: 14 amino acids. V was shortened by 7 bases and J by 7 bases, with 17 bases between the two germline ends. The CDR3, as DNA: TGTGCCAGCACCCCGGGCAGGGGTGTTAATGAGCAGTTCTTC. Encoded protein: CASTPGRGVNEQFF.

The rearrangement links TRBV19 to TRBJ1-1; 7 positions match TRBD1. CDR3 length: 16 amino acids. With 6 bases clipped from V and 0 bases from J, the junction kept 10 bases outside the gene matches. Germline assignment: CDR1 LNHDA and CDR2 SQIVND (reference sequence). The CDR3 DNA reads TGTGCCAGTAGCCCCACAGGGGTTTGGGTGAACACTGAAGCTTTCTTT. Protein product: CASSPTGVWVNTEAFF.

This clonotype was found a few times. The rearrangement links TRBV6-6 to TRBJ2-3; a weak D match, TRBD1 (5 bases). Per germline, CDR1 MNHNY and CDR2 SVGAGI (reference sequence). The CDR3 is 17 amino acids. V lost 2 bases and J 5 bases, leaving 20 bases between the germline ends. CDR3 sequence: CASSYQSGRVRQDTQYF. For the CDR3, the DNA is TGTGCCAGCAGTTACCAGTCGGGCAGGGTAAGACAAGATACGCAGTATTTT.

This clonotype was seen a few times. The chain has TRBV20-1 and TRBJ1-2; 8 positions agree with TRBD1. The CDR3 loop spans 13 amino acids. V trimming: 8 bases; J trimming: 8 bases; junction bases outside the gene matches: 13. Germline-derived CDR1 and CDR2 are DFQATT and SNEGSKA (reference sequence). The CDR3 region is CSLRTGIEEGYTF. The CDR3 nucleotides read TGCAGTCTCCGGACAGGGATCGAGGAAGGCTACACCTTC.

In regard to this clonotype: A much larger clone differs from this one at a single base, so this may be a read error. CDR3 nucleotide sequence: TGTGCCAGCAGTTTGGTGTTCGTGGACCCAAGGTATTCACCCCTCCACTTT. Translation: CASSLVFVDPRYSPLHF. The chain uses TRBV27 and TRBJ1-6, with no clear D. The V and J ends lost 3 bases and 8 bases respectively, with 20 bases between them. CDR1 and CDR2 from the germline V gene are MNHEY and SMNVEV (reference sequence). The CDR3 runs to 17 residues.

The table lists this clonotype with a few counts. The V call is TRBV4-2, the J call TRBJ2-5, with a tentative D call TRBD2 (5 bases). This CDR3 region has 14 residues. Per the germline V gene, CDR1 is LGHNA and CDR2 is YNFKEQ. Trimming took 1 base from V and 2 from J, leaving 8 bases between them. The CDR3 reads CASSQGGQQETQYF. The CDR3 bases are TGTGCCAGCAGCCAAGGAGGGCAGCAAGAGACCCAGTACTTC.

This sequence joins TRBV9 and TRBJ2-1; 10 bases are shared with TRBD2. The ends lost 4 bases at V and 5 bases at J; junction bases unmatched: 6. From germline, CDR1 is SGDLS and CDR2 YYNGEE. The CDR3 extends over 15 amino acids. The CDR3 protein is CASSLSGGANNEQFF. CDR3 in DNA: TGTGCCAGCAGCTTGAGCGGGGGGGCGAACAATGAGCAGTTCTTC.

This chain joins TRBV6-5 and TRBJ2-7; D may be TRBD1 (5 bases). This CDR3 spans 13 amino acids. Per germline, CDR1 MNHEY and CDR2 SVGAGI. Trimming cost V 7 bases and J 2 bases, with 12 bases left between them. This chain's CDR3 is CASTSDTTYEQYF. The CDR3 nucleotides are TGTGCCAGCACCTCGGACACCACCTACGAGCAGTACTTC.

In this sample, this clonotype turned up a few times. The rearrangement joins TRBV29-1 to TRBJ2-2; no definite D call. The CDR3 extends over 13 amino acids. Germline-derived CDR1 and CDR2 are SQVTM and ANQGSEA. Trimming took off 3 bases at V and 4 bases at J, with 9 bases between the two ends. The CDR3 region is CSVDDNPTGELFF. The CDR3 coding sequence is TGCAGCGTTGACGACAATCCCACCGGGGAGCTGTTTTTT.

The sample holds many counts of this clonotype. The chain links TRBV7-2 to TRBJ2-3; a weak D match, TRBD2 (7 bases). This CDR3 spans 20 amino acids. Germline V gene sequence: CDR1 SGHTA, CDR2 FQGNSA. Trimming took 4 bases from V and 5 from J, leaving 31 bases between them. CDR3 sequence (DNA): TGTGCCAGCAGCTCAGGGACACTCCTGATTGGGGGGGGGGGCAAAGATACGCAGTATTTT. Translated: CASSSGTLLIGGGGKDTQYF.

This clonotype has more than one count but fewer than ten. J is TRBJ2-4 and V is TRBV6-1, with 8 bases identical to TRBD1. V lost 5 bases, J lost 9 bases, and 9 bases stayed unmatched. CDR3 length: 14 amino acids. CDR1 and CDR2 (germline): MNHNS, SASEGT. The CDR3 protein is CASSYTGTGTIQYF. CDR3 DNA: TGTGCCAGCAGTTATACCGGGACAGGAACCATTCAGTACTTC.

This clonotype was observed a handful of times. The chain uses TRBV28 and TRBJ1-3; TRBD1 might be the D (6 bases). The CDR3 is made up of 16 amino acids. Trimming removed 9 bases at V and 3 bases at J, with 21 bases between. Germline V gives CDR1 MDHEN, CDR2 SYDVKM. Here the CDR3 DNA reads TGTGCCAGTAGCCCTTTCGGGGGGGCGAGTGGAAACACCATATATTTT. Its translation: CASSPFGGASGNTIYF.

The chain is built from TRBV6-2 or TRBV6-3 and TRBJ1-2; 7 positions match TRBD1. V lost 4 bases, J lost 5 bases, and 10 bases stayed unmatched. CDR3 length: 15 residues. Germline assignment: CDR1 MNHEY and CDR2 SVGEGT. The CDR3 bases are TGTGCCAGCAGTTCCCGCTCCGGGACAGAATATGGCTACACCTTC. It specifies CASSSRSGTEYGYTF.